Listed here are 21 T cell receptor beta chains from one sample, sequenced in a study of cytomegalovirus exposure and HLA in healthy donors. Primers included in the PCR were 60 Vbeta and 13 Jbeta primers. Assay: immunoSEQ multiplex PCR; the TCRdb copy retains only in-frame clones and omits some. Of about 61,000 clones in the sample, roughly nine tenths were seen once. Material for sequencing was PBMCs. All receptors derive from a young man in good health and CMV-seropositive.

CDR3 DNA: TGTGCCAGCAGCTCTTACAGGGGAGTAGCTAATGAAAAACTGTTTTTT. It yields the protein CASSSYRGVANEKLFF. This chain connects TRBV7-8 to TRBJ1-4; 7 bases line up with TRBD1. The CDR3 is 16 amino acids. The ends lost 4 bases at V and 3 bases at J; junction bases unmatched: 8. Germline CDR1 SGHVS, CDR2 FQNEAQ.

This clone came up once. The chain carries TRBV10-2 and TRBJ2-2; D is unclear. The CDR3 length is 13 residues. Germline V lookup: CDR1 WSHSY, CDR2 SAAADI. Trimming took off 7 bases at V and 4 bases at J, with 10 bases between the two ends. The CDR3 sequence: CASTPVGTGELFF. The CDR3 nucleotides read TGCGCCAGCACCCCGGTTGGCACCGGGGAGCTGTTTTTT.

The gene calls are TRBV7-2 and TRBJ1-2; TRBD1 agrees at 7 bases. After removal of 5 bases from V and 4 bases from J, the junction contained 7 bases not matched to a gene. Germline values: CDR1 SGHTA, CDR2 FQGNSA. CDR3 size: 14 residues. Here the CDR3 DNA reads TGTGCCAGCAGCCGGGACAGACAGGCCTATGGCTACACCTTC. It specifies CASSRDRQAYGYTF.

This chain connects TRBV29-1 to TRBJ2-2, with 7 bases fitting TRBD1. The ends lost 6 bases at V and 2 bases at J; junction bases unmatched: 3. This CDR3 spans 13 amino acids. The V gene's germline CDR1 is SQVTM and CDR2 ANQGSEA. In DNA, the CDR3 is TGCAGCGTCGGGACAGATAACACCGGGGAGCTGTTTTTT. Its translation: CSVGTDNTGELFF.

The rearrangement joins TRBV6-1 to TRBJ2-1, with unresolved D. V lost 4 bases and J lost 6, with 4 bases in between. The V gene's germline CDR1 is MNHNS and CDR2 SASEGT. The CDR3 length is 11 residues. In nucleotides, the CDR3 is TGTGCCAGCAGTGTAATCAATGAGCAGTTCTTC. It specifies CASSVINEQFF.

The chain couples TRBV5-4 to TRBJ2-3; a possible D gene is TRBD2 (5 bases). Per germline, CDR1 SGHNT and CDR2 YYREEE (reference sequence). The CDR3 consists of 13 residues. V was shortened by 2 bases and J by 2 bases, with 6 bases between the two germline ends. CDR3 residues: CASSFGDTDTQYF. The CDR3 DNA sequence: TGTGCCAGCAGCTTCGGGGACACAGATACGCAGTATTTT.

This CDR3 is CASAGGGASAAYEQYF. DNA for the CDR3: TGTGCCAGCGCGGGGGGGGGAGCTAGCGCGGCCTACGAGCAGTACTTC. The chain recombines TRBV19 with TRBJ2-7, with TRBD2 matching 9 bases. The CDR3 spans 16 residues. The germline V gene encodes CDR1 LNHDA and CDR2 SQIVND (reference sequence). V shed 9 bases and J 2 bases; nucleotides not matched to a gene: 14.

This clone was detected a few times. This chain joins TRBV5-1 and TRBJ2-3; the match to TRBD2 covers 8 bases. This CDR3 comprises 16 residues. V gave up 3 bases and J gave up 2 bases; unmatched junction bases: 8. The germline V gene encodes CDR1 SGHRS and CDR2 YFSETQ. The DNA of the CDR3 is TGCGCCAGCAGCTACTTACTAGCGGAGAACACAGATACGCAGTATTTT. Its protein is CASSYLLAENTDTQYF.

The chain links TRBV7-2 to TRBJ2-1; maybe TRBD2 (6 bases). Germline V gene data show CDR1 as SGHTA and CDR2 as FQGNSA. Trimming removed 6 bases at V and 4 bases at J, with 13 bases between. The CDR3 contains 14 residues. CDR3: CASRGGAKYNEQFF. The CDR3 coding sequence is TGTGCCAGCAGGGGGGGAGCGAAATACAATGAGCAGTTCTTC.

V gene TRBV27 combines with J gene TRBJ2-7; 10 nucleotides align to TRBD2. The V and J ends lost 5 bases and 2 bases, in that order; junction bases with no gene match: 6. The germline V gene encodes CDR1 MNHEY and CDR2 SMNVEV (reference sequence). CDR3 length equals 15 residues. The CDR3 DNA is TGTGCCAGCAGTCCCCTAGCGGGAGCGGCCTACGAGCAGTACTTC. This encodes CASSPLAGAAYEQYF.

The chain carries TRBV5-1 and TRBJ2-1; TRBD2 is a possible D gene (5 bases). Deletions cut 1 base from V and 5 bases from J, with 13 bases between. The CDR3 is 15 amino acids. CDR1 is SGHRS, CDR2 YFSETQ, per germline. The CDR3 DNA follows: TGCGCCAGCAGCTTGTTAGCAGAGGGCGACAATGAGCAGTTCTTC. This sequence encodes CASSLLAEGDNEQFF.

The chain couples TRBV10-2 to TRBJ2-7; 8 nucleotides align to TRBD2. CDR3 length: 14 residues. Germline V lookup: CDR1 WSHSY, CDR2 SAAADI. With 6 bases clipped from V and 3 bases from J, the junction kept 7 bases outside the gene matches. CDR3 DNA sequence: TGCGCCAGCAGGAGCGGGAGTTCCCTCTACGAGCAGTACTTC. Its translation is CASRSGSSLYEQYF.

This rearrangement joins TRBV7-9 to TRBJ1-1; D is unresolved. The V end lost 1 base, the J end lost 3 bases, and 9 bases lay between the germline ends. Germline V gene lookup returns CDR1 SEHNR and CDR2 FQNEAQ (reference sequence). The CDR3 spans 14 residues. The CDR3 bases are TGTGCCAGCAGCTTAGAAACTGGAGACACTGAAGCTTTCTTT. Its protein is CASSLETGDTEAFF.

This clone appeared a single time. The chain couples TRBV5-1 to TRBJ2-2; weak D call: TRBD1 (5 bases). Germline CDR1 is SGHRS and CDR2 is YFSETQ. V shed 0 bases and J shed 2 bases, with 8 bases lying between them. This CDR3 spans 15 amino acids. The chain's CDR3 is CASSLDQGNTGELFF. DNA of the CDR3: TGCGCCAGCAGCTTGGACCAGGGCAACACCGGGGAGCTGTTTTTT.

The chain combines TRBV5-4 with TRBJ2-1; TRBD2 aligns across 8 bases. This CDR3 is built from 15 residues. The V gene end was trimmed by 0 bases and the J gene end by 8 bases; junction bases not matched to a gene: 7. Germline values: CDR1 SGHNT, CDR2 YYREEE (reference sequence). For the CDR3, the DNA is TGTGCCAGCAGCTTGGATCAGCGGGAGTTCGATGAGCAGTTCTTC. Protein product: CASSLDQREFDEQFF. The full variable domain, in which reference TRBV5-4 and TRBJ2-1 provide the parts outside the CDR3, is ETGVTQSPTHLIKTRGQQVTLRCSSQSGHNTVSWYQQALGQGPQFIFQYYREEENGRGNFPPRFSGLQFPNYSSELNVNALELDDSALYLCASSLDQREFDEQFFGPGTRLTVL.

The J gene is TRBJ1-1, the V gene TRBV30; a possible D gene is TRBD1 (6 bases). The CDR3 runs to 15 residues. Trimming removed 0 bases at V and 5 bases at J, with 16 bases between. Germline values: CDR1 GTSNPN, CDR2 SVGIG (reference sequence). The CDR3 DNA reads as TGTGCCTGGAGTGTAATCAGGGGAAGGAGGACTGAAGCTTTCTTT. The encoded protein is CAWSVIRGRRTEAFF.

This CDR3 reads CASSQDRGSRNEQYF. The CDR3 DNA follows: TGCGCCAGCAGCCAAGATCGGGGGAGTAGGAACGAGCAGTACTTC. The chain carries TRBV4-1 and TRBJ2-7; a possible D gene is TRBD2 (6 bases). Looked up from germline, CDR1 is MGHRA and CDR2 is YSYEKL. V gave up 0 bases and J gave up 5 bases, with 14 bases separating them. The CDR3 runs 15 residues.

V is TRBV4-3 and J is TRBJ2-3, with TRBD1 identical over 11 bases. Germline-derived CDR1 and CDR2 are LGHNA and YSLEER. The CDR3 has 14 residues. Trimming cost V 3 bases and J 7 bases; bases outside gene matches: 3. CDR3 DNA sequence: TGCGCCAGCAGCCAGGGGACAGGGGGTCATACGCAGTATTTT. Translated, it gives CASSQGTGGHTQYF.

The rearrangement uses TRBV18 and TRBJ2-1; 8 positions match TRBD1. The CDR3 has 16 amino acids. CDR1 is KGHSH and CDR2 is LQKENI in the germline V gene. Trimming at V came to 0 bases and at J to 6 bases, leaving 7 bases not matched to a gene. In DNA, the CDR3 is TGTGCCAGCTCACCACCCGGGGACAGGAAGGGCAATGAGCAGTTCTTC. This encodes CASSPPGDRKGNEQFF.

With respect to this clone: The junction does not match germline at one end; this may be a read error. The rearrangement uses TRBV7-3 and TRBJ2-2, with 8 bases lining up with TRBD2. The CDR3 consists of 17 residues. Germline-derived CDR1 and CDR2 are SGHTA and FQGTGA. CDR3 in DNA: TGTGCCAGCAGCTTAACTCCGGGACTAGGTTTACACCGGGGAGCTGTTTTT. Protein: CASSLTPGLGLHRGAVF.

This chain links TRBV28 with TRBJ2-5; no clear D. TRBJ2-7 explains the end of the DNA better; the J call may be wrong. CDR1 is MDHEN and CDR2 is SYDVKM in the germline V gene. CDR3 length: 11 residues. CDR3: CASSLDYEQYF. For the CDR3, the DNA is TGTGCCAGCAGTTTGGACTACGAGCAGTACTTC.